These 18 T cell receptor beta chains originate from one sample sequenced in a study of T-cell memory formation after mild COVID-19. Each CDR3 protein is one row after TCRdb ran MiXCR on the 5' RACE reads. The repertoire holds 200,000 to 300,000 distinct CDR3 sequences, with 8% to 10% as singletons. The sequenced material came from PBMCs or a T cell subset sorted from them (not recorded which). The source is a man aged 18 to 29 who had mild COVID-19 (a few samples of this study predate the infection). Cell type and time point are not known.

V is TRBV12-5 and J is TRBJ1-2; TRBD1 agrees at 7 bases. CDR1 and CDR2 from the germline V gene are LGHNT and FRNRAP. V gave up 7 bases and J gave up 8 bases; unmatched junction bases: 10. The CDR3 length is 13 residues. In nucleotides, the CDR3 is TGTGCTAGTGTTAACACCGGGACAGAAGGCTACACCTTC. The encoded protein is CASVNTGTEGYTF.

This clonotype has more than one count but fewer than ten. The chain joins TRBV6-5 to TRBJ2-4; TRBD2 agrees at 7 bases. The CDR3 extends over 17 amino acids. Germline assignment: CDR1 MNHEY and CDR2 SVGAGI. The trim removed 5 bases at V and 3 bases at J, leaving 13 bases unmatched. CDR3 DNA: TGTGCCAGCAGTCCAATAAACCTAGCGGTTTTCAAAAACATTCAGTACTTC. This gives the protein CASSPINLAVFKNIQYF.

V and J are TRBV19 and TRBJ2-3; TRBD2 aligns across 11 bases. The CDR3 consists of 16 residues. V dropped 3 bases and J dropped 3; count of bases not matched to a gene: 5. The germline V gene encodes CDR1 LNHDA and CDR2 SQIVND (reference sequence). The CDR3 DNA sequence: TGTGCCAGTAGTATCAGCCTAGCGGGGGGAACAGATACGCAGTATTTT. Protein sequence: CASSISLAGGTDTQYF.

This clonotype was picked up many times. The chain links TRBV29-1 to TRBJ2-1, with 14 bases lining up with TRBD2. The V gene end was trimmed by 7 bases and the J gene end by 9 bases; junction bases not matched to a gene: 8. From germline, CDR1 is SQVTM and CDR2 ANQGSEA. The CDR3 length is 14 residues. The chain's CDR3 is CSAGLAGGPSEQFF. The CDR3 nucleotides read TGCAGCGCCGGACTAGCGGGGGGTCCAAGTGAGCAGTTCTTC.

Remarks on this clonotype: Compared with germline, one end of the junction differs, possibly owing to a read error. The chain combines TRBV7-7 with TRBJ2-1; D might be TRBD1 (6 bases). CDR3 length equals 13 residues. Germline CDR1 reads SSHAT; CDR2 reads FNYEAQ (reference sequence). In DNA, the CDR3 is TGTGCTAGCAGCTGGGGAGAAGGGGGTGAGCAGTTCTTC. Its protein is CASSWGEGGEQFF.

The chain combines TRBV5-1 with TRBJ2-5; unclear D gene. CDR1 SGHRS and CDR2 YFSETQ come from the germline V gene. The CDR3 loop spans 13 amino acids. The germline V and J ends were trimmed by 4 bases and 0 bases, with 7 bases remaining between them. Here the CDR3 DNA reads TGCGCCAGCAGCGTCGTGTACCAAGAGACCCAGTACTTC. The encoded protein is CASSVVYQETQYF.

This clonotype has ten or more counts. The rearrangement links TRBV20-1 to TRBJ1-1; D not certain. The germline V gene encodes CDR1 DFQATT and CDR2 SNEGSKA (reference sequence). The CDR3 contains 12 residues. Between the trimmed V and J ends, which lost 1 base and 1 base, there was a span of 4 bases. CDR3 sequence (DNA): TGCAGTGCTAGAGGACAGAACACTGAAGCTTTCTTT. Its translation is CSARGQNTEAFF.

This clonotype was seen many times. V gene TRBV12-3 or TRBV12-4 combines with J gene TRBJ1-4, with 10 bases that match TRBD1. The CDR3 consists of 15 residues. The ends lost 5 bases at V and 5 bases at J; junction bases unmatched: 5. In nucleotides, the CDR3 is TGTGCCAGCAGTAAACGGACAGGGGGAAATGAAAAACTGTTTTTT. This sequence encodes CASSKRTGGNEKLFF.

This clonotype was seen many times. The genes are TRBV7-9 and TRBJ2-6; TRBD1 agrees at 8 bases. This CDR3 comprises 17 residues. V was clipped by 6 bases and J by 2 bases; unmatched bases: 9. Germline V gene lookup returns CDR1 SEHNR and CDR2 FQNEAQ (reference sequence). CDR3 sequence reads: CASRRTGQGAGANVLTF. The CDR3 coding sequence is TGTGCCAGCAGAAGGACAGGGCAGGGGGCTGGGGCCAACGTCCTGACTTTC.

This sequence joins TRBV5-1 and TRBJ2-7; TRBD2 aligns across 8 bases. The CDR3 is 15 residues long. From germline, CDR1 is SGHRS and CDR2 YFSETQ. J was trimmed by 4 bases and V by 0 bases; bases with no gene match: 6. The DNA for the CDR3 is TGCGCCAGCAGCTTGGGAATTAGCGGGGCTTACGAGCAGTACGTC. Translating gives CASSLGISGAYEQYV.

The CDR3 region is CASSHQTDEAFF. The CDR3, as DNA: TGTGCCAGCAGCCATCAGACAGATGAAGCTTTCTTT. V gene TRBV14 combines with J gene TRBJ1-1; weak D call: TRBD1 (5 bases). The CDR3 extends over 12 amino acids. Trimming shortened V by 3 bases and J by 7 bases, and 9 bases separated the two germline ends. In germline, CDR1 is SGHDN, CDR2 FVKESK.

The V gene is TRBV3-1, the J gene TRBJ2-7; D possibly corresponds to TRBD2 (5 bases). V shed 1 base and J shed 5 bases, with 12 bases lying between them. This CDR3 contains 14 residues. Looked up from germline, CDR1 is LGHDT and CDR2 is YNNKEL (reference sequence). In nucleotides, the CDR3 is TGTGCCAGCAGCCAAGGACTGTTCGGGGACGAGCAGTACTTC. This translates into CASSQGLFGDEQYF.

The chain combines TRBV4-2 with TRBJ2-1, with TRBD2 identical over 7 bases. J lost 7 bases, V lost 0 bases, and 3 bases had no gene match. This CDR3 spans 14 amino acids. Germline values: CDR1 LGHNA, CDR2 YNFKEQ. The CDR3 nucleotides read TGTGCCAGCAGCCAAGATGAGGGAGGGAATGAGCAGTTCTTC. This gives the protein CASSQDEGGNEQFF.

The CDR3 reads CASSSQGRGNNQPQHF. As DNA, the CDR3 is TGTGCCAGCAGTTCACAGGGGAGAGGGAACAATCAGCCCCAGCATTTT. The chain links TRBV27 to TRBJ1-5, with 7 bases identical to TRBD1. The CDR3 spans 16 residues. Germline CDR1 and CDR2: MNHEY and SMNVEV (reference sequence). V was clipped by 4 bases and J by 3 bases; unmatched bases: 9.

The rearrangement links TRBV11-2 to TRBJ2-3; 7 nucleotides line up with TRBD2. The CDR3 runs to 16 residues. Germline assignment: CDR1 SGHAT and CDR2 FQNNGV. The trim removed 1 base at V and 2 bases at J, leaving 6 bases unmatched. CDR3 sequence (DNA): TGTGCCAGCAGCTTAGTAGCTAGCGGATACACAGATACGCAGTATTTT. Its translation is CASSLVASGYTDTQYF.

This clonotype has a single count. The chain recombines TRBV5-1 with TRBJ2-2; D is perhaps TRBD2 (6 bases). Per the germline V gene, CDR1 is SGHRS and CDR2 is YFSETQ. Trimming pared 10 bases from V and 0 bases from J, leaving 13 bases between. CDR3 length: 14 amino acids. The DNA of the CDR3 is TGCGCCTCCCGGGAGCGGTCGAACACCGGGGAGCTGTTTTTT. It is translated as CASRERSNTGELFF. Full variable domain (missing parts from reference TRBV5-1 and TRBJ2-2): KAGVTQTPRYLIKTRGQQVTLSCSPISGHRSVSWYQQTPGQGLQFLFEYFSETQRNKGNFPGRFSGRQFSNSRSEMNVSTLELGDSALYLCASRERSNTGELFFGEGSRLTVL.

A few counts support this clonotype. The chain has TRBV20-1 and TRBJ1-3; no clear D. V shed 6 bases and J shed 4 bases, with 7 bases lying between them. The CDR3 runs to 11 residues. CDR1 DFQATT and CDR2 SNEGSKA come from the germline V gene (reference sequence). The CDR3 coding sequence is TGCAGTGCCCCTCGAGGAAACACCATATATTTT. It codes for CSAPRGNTIYF.

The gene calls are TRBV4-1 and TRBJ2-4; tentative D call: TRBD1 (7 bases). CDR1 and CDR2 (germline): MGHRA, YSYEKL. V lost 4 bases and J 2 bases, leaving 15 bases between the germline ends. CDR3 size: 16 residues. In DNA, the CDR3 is TGCGCCAGCAGCCCCCACGGAGGGGGCCCCAAAAACATTCAGTACTTC. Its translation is CASSPHGGGPKNIQYF.